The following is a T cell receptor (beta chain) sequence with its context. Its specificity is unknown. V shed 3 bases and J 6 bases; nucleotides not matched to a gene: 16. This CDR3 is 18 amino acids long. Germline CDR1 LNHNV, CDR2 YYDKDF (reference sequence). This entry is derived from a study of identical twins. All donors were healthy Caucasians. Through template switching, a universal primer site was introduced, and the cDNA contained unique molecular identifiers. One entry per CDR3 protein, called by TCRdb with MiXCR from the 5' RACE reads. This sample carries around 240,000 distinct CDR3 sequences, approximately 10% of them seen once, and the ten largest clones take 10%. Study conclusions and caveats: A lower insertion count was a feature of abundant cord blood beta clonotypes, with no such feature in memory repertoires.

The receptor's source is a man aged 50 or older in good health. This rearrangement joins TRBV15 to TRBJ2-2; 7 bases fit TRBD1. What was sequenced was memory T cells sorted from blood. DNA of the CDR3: TGTGCCACCAGCAGGGCAATGGGTCGACAGGGTGGGTCCGGGGAGCTGTTTTTT. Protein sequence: CATSRAMGRQGGSGELFF.